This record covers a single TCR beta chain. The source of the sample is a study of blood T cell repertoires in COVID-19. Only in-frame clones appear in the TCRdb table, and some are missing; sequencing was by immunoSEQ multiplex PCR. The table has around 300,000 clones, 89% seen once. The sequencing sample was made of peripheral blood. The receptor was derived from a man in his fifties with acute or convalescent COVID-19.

CDR3 protein: CASSQPGQGDIAEAFF. CDR3 DNA: TGTGCCAGCAGCCAGCCTGGACAAGGGGATATCGCTGAAGCTTTCTTT. V and J are TRBV4-2 and TRBJ1-1; a weak D match, TRBD1 (5 bases). This CDR3 region has 16 residues. Germline CDR1 LGHNA, CDR2 YNFKEQ. The V and J ends lost 3 bases and 6 bases respectively, with 20 bases between them.